This T cell receptor beta chain was observed in a study of monozygotic twins with inflammatory bowel disease. Incorporation of UMIs carrying a 6-nucleotide sample barcode was performed by template switching. TCRdb re-analyzed the 5' RACE reads; it lists each CDR3 protein once, without DNA. This listing includes around 450,000 distinct CDR3 sequences. The CDR3 length is 15 residues. Germline V gives CDR1 SNHLY, CDR2 FYNNEI. Note on this clonotype: Its specificity is not known.

General study findings and limits: The co-twins with IBD showed lower TCRbeta diversity (inverse Simpson) than their healthy siblings. Repertoire similarity was not found to differ between concordant and discordant twins, possibly from limited power.

The chain has TRBV2 and TRBJ2-1. The receptor was derived from a human donor with ulcerative colitis or Crohn's disease, or a healthy co-twin of an affected twin (not recorded which). The sample was blood. CDR3: CASSDSGRSYNEQFF.